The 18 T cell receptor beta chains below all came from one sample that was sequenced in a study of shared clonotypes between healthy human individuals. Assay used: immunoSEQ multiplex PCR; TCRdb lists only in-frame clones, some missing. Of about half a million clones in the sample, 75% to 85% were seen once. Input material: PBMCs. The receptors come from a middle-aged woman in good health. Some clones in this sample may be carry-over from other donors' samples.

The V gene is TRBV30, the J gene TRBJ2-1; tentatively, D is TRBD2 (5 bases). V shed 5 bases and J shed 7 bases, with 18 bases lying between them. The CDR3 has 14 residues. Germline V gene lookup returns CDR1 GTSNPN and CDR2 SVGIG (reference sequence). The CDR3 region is CAWSRRGVLNEQFF. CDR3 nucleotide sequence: TGTGCCTGGTCTCGTCGGGGTGTCCTAAATGAGCAGTTCTTC.

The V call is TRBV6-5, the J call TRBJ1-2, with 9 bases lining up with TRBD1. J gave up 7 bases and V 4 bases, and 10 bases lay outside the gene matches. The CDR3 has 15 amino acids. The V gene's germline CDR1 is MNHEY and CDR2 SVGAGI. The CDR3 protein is CASSSPGTGLFGYTF. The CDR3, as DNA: TGTGCCAGCAGTTCCCCCGGGACAGGGTTGTTTGGCTACACCTTC.

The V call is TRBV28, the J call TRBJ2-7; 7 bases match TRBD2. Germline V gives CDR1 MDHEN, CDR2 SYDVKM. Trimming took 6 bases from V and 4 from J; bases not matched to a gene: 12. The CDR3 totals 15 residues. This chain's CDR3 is CASSSEGGAGYEQYF. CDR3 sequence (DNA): TGTGCCAGCAGCTCCGAGGGAGGGGCAGGATACGAGCAGTACTTC. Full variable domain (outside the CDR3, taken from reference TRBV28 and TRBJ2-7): DVKVTQSSRYLVKRTGEKVFLECVQDMDHENMFWYRQDPGLGLRLIYFSYDVKMKEKGDIPEGYSVSREKKERFSLILESASTNQTSMYLCASSSEGGAGYEQYFGPGTRLTVT.

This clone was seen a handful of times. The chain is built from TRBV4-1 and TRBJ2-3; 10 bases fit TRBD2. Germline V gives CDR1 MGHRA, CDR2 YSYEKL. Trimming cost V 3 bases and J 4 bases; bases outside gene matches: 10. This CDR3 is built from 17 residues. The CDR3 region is CASSHPKREGPADTQYF. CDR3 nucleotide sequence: TGCGCCAGCAGCCATCCCAAGCGGGAGGGCCCGGCAGATACGCAGTATTTT.

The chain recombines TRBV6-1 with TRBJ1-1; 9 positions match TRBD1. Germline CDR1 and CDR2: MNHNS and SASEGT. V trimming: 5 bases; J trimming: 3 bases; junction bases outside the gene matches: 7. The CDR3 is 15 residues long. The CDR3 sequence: CASSQDRGRDTEAFF. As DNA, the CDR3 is TGTGCCAGCAGTCAGGACAGGGGCCGGGACACTGAAGCTTTCTTT.

The DNA of the CDR3 is TGTGCCAGCAGCTTACAGGGGGTCAACACTGAAGCTTTCTTT. Its translation is CASSLQGVNTEAFF. The V gene is TRBV5-4, the J gene TRBJ1-1; TRBD1 agrees at 8 bases. J was trimmed by 2 bases and V by 2 bases; bases with no gene match: 2. CDR1 SGHNT and CDR2 YYREEE come from the germline V gene (reference sequence). CDR3 length equals 14 residues.

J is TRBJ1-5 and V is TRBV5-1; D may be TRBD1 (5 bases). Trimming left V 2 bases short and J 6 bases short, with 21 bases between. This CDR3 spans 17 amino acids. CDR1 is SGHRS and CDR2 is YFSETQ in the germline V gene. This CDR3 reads CASSLGGRGDRIQPQHF. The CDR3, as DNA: TGCGCCAGCAGCTTAGGTGGAAGGGGAGATAGGATTCAGCCCCAGCATTTT.

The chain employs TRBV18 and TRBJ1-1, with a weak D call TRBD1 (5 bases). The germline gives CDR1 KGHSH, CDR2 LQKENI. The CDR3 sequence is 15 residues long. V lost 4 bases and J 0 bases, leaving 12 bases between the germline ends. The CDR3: CASSLIQDLNTEAFF. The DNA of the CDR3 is TGTGCCAGCTCACTAATACAGGATTTGAACACTGAAGCTTTCTTT.

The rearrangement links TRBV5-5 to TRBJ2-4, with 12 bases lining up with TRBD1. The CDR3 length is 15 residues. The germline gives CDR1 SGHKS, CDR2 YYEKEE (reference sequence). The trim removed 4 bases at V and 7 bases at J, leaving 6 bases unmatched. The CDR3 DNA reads TGTGCCAGCAGCGTCCGGGACAGGGGGCTCAACATTCAGTACTTC. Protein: CASSVRDRGLNIQYF.

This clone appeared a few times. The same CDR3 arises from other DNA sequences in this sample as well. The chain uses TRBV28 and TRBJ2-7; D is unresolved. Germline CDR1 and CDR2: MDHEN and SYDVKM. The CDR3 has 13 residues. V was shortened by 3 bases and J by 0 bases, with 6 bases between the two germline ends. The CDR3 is CASSFAPSYEQYF. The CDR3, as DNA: TGTGCCAGCAGTTTCGCCCCCTCCTACGAGCAGTACTTC. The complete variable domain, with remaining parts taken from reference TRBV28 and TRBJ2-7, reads DVKVTQSSRYLVKRTGEKVFLECVQDMDHENMFWYRQDPGLGLRLIYFSYDVKMKEKGDIPEGYSVSREKKERFSLILESASTNQTSMYLCASSFAPSYEQYFGPGTRLTVT.

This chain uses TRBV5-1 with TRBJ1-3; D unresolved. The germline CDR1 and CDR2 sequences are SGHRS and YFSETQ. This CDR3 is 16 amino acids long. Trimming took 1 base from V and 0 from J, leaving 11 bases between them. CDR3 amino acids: CASSLSFPGSGNTIYF. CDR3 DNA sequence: TGCGCCAGCAGCTTGTCTTTTCCAGGCTCTGGAAACACCATATATTTT.

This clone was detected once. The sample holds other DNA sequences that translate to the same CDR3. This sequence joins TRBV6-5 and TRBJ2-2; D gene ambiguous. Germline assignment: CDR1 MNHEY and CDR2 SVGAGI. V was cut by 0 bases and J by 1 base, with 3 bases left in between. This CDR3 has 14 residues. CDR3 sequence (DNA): TGTGCCAGCAGTTACTCGCGGAACACCGGGGAGCTGTTTTTT. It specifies CASSYSRNTGELFF.

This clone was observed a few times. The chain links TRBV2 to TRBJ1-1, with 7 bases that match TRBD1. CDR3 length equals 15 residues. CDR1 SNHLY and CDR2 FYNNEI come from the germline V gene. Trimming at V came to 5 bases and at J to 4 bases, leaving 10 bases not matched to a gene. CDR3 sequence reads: CASSSRGLGSTEAFF. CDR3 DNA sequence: TGTGCCAGCAGTTCCAGGGGGTTGGGGTCCACTGAAGCTTTCTTT.

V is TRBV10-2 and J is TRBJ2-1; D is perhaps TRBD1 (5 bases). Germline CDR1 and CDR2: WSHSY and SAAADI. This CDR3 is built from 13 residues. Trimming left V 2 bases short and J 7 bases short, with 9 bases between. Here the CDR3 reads CASSETGLNEQFF. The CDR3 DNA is TGCGCCAGCAGTGAGACAGGTCTGAATGAGCAGTTCTTC.

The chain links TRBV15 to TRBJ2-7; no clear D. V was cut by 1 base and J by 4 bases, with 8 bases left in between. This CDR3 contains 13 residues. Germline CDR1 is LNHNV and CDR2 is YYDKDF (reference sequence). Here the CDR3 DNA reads TGTGCCACCAGCAGAGTCTACAGATACGAGCAGTACTTC. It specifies CATSRVYRYEQYF. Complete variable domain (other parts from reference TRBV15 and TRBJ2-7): DAMVIQNPRYQVTQFGKPVTLSCSQTLNHNVMYWYQQKSSQAPKLLFHYYDKDFNNEADTPDNFQSRRPNTSFCFLDIRSPGLGDTAMYLCATSRVYRYEQYFGPGTRLTVT.

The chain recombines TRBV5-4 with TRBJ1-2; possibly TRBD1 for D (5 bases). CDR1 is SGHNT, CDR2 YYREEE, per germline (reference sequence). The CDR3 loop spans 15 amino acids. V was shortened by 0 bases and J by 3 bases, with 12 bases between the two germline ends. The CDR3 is CASSLGPGTDYGYTF. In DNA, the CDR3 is TGTGCCAGCAGCTTGGGGCCCGGGACGGACTATGGCTACACCTTC.

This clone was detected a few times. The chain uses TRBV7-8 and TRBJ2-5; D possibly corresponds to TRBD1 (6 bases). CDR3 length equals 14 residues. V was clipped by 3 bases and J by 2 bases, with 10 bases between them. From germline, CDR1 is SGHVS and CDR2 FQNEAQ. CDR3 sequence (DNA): TGTGCCAGCAGCTTGGCTAGGGGGCAAGAGACCCAGTACTTC. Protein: CASSLARGQETQYF.

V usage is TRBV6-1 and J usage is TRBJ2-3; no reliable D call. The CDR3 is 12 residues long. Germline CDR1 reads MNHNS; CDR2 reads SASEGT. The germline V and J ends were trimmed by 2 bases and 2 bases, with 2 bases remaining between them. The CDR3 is CASSESTDTQYF. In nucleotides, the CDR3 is TGTGCCAGCAGTGAATCCACAGATACGCAGTATTTT.